These T cell receptor beta chains were read from a single sample in a study of shared clonotypes between healthy human individuals. Using immunoSEQ multiplex PCR, the repertoire was profiled, and TCRdb retains in-frame clones only, with some absent. The repertoire holds approximately 1.4 million clones, with around 98% as singletons. Specimen: naive CD4+ T cells sorted from blood. The receptors were gathered from a man aged 25 to 40 in good health. Both conserved end residues are part of each CDR3. The D gene is left open where the match is weak. Not all rows give a size; the values are once, few, many and, for expanded clones, a class.

TRBD2,TRBJ2-3,TRBV6-1,once,CASSEAGLDSDTQYF,TGTGCCAGCAGTGAAGCGGGACTAGATTCTGATACGCAGTATTTT
NA,TRBJ1-3,TRBV5-6,NA,CASSLVLGNTIYF,TGTGCCAGCAGCTTGGTTCTTGGAAACACCATATATTTT
NA,TRBJ2-3,TRBV5-1,NA,CASSLGGTRTDTQYF,TGCGCCAGCAGCTTGGGGGGGACCCGCACAGATACGCAGTATTTT
NA,TRBJ2-3,TRBV5-1,NA,CASSLGPLGASTDTQYF,TGCGCCAGCAGCTTGGGCCCCCTGGGGGCTAGCACAGATACGCAGTATTTT
TRBD2,TRBJ2-7,TRBV19,NA,CASSAPGLAGLRTYEQYF,TGTGCCAGTAGTGCCCCGGGACTAGCGGGACTTAGGACGTACGAGCAGTACTTC
NA,TRBJ1-2,TRBV30,NA,CAWTQSTENYGYTF,TGTGCCTGGACCCAATCGACCGAGAACTATGGCTACACCTTC
TRBD1,TRBJ2-7,TRBV5-1,NA,CASSSPGTGTLEQYF,TGCGCCAGCAGTTCTCCCGGGACAGGGACTCTCGAGCAGTACTTC
NA,TRBJ2-1,TRBV7-3,NA,CASSSQGAVGNEQFF,TGTGCCAGCAGCTCACAGGGCGCCGTGGGCAATGAGCAGTTCTTC
TRBD1,TRBJ2-2,TRBV15,NA,CATSRAVDRGRGELFF,TGTGCCACCAGCAGAGCGGTCGACAGGGGGAGAGGGGAGCTGTTTTTT
NA,TRBJ2-3,TRBV11-3,NA,CASSLGGWSTDTQYF,TGTGCCAGCAGCTTAGGGGGCTGGAGCACAGATACGCAGTATTTT
NA,TRBJ2-7,TRBV7-8,NA,CASSFVRSSYEQYF,TGTGCCAGCAGCTTCGTCAGGAGCTCCTACGAGCAGTACTTC
NA,TRBJ1-5,TRBV27,NA,CASSLEGNSNQPQHF,TGTGCCAGCAGTTTGGAAGGGAATAGCAATCAGCCCCAGCATTTT
NA,TRBJ2-1,TRBV19,NA,CASSIVGKSVNEQFF,TGTGCCAGTAGTATAGTGGGGAAAAGCGTGAATGAGCAGTTCTTC
NA,TRBJ1-1,TRBV6-5,NA,CASSYGAPPITEAFF,TGTGCCAGCAGTTACGGGGCCCCGCCGATTACGGAAGCTTTCTTT
NA,TRBJ2-7,TRBV12-2,NA,CASRLALAGTYEQYF,TGTGCAAGTCGCTTAGCGCTAGCGGGTACCTACGAGCAGTACTTC
NA,TRBJ2-1,TRBV29-1,NA,CSVAAIYNEQFF,TGCAGCGTTGCGGCCATCTACAATGAGCAGTTCTTC
TRBD1,TRBJ1-5,TRBV19,NA,CASTHRDRSNQPQHF,TGTGCCAGTACTCACCGGGACAGAAGCAATCAGCCCCAGCATTTT
NA,TRBJ2-3,TRBV5-6,NA,CASSSTASTDTQYF,TGTGCCAGCAGCTCGACAGCTAGCACAGATACGCAGTATTTT
TRBD2,TRBJ2-2,TRBV10-1,NA,CASTSGENTGELFF,TGCGCCAGCACTAGCGGGGAGAACACCGGGGAGCTGTTTTTT
TRBD1,TRBJ2-7,TRBV5-5,NA,CASSLVPGGLPRYEQYF,TGTGCCAGCAGCTTGGTACCAGGGGGCCTACCTAGGTACGAGCAGTACTTC
NA,TRBJ1-1,TRBV4-2,NA,CASSQVTENTEAFF,TGTGCCAGCAGCCAAGTAACGGAGAACACTGAAGCTTTCTTT
TRBD1,TRBJ2-7,TRBV15,once,CATSKRDSSYEQYF,TGTGCCACCAGCAAACGGGACAGTTCCTACGAGCAGTACTTC
NA,TRBJ2-2,TRBV7-2,NA,CASSWLNTGELFF,TGTGCCAGCAGCTGGTTGAACACCGGGGAGCTGTTTTTT
TRBD1,TRBJ1-5,TRBV19,NA,CASSGDRGFRPQHF,TGTGCCAGTAGTGGGGACAGGGGATTTCGGCCCCAGCATTTT
TRBD1,TRBJ1-1,TRBV27,NA,CASSALGTAAMNTEAFF,TGTGCCAGCAGTGCCCTTGGGACAGCTGCTATGAACACTGAAGCTTTCTTT
TRBD2,TRBJ2-1,TRBV6-1,NA,CASSDSGVMIGQFF,TGTGCCAGCAGTGATAGCGGGGTCATGATCGGGCAGTTCTTC
NA,TRBJ2-1,TRBV18,NA,CASSPNNEQFF,TGTGCCAGCTCACCAAACAATGAGCAGTTCTTC
TRBD1,TRBJ2-7,TRBV7-9,once,CASSPGQNSYEQYF,TGTGCCAGCAGTCCGGGACAGAACTCCTACGAGCAGTACTTC
NA,TRBJ2-3,TRBV25-1,NA,CASSDQRRTPDTQYF,TGTGCCAGCAGTGACCAGCGGAGAACCCCGGATACGCAGTATTTT
NA,TRBJ2-7,TRBV5-4,NA,CASSFYYEQYF,TGTGCCAGCAGTTTTTACTACGAGCAGTACTTC
TRBD2,TRBJ2-5,TRBV15,NA,CATSNGLAGGIGQETQYF,TGTGCCACCAGCAACGGACTAGCGGGGGGAATTGGACAAGAGACCCAGTACTTC
NA,TRBJ2-1,TRBV6-1,once,CASSEGARVNEQFF,TGTGCCAGCAGTGAAGGGGCGCGAGTCAATGAGCAGTTCTTC
TRBD1,TRBJ2-1,TRBV7-2,NA,CASSLSGGGLANEQFF,TGTGCCAGCAGCTTGTCAGGGGGCGGGCTAGCCAATGAGCAGTTCTTC
TRBD2,TRBJ2-1,TRBV28,once,CASSQGLAGDVYNEQFF,TGTGCCAGCAGCCAGGGACTAGCGGGAGATGTATACAATGAGCAGTTCTTC
NA,TRBJ2-7,TRBV19,NA,CASSIDRWGNEQYF,TGTGCCAGTAGTATAGACAGGTGGGGCAACGAGCAGTACTTC
NA,TRBJ2-7,TRBV6-5,NA,CASSYRGDFYEQYF,TGTGCCAGCAGTTACCGCGGAGACTTCTACGAGCAGTACTTC
TRBD1,TRBJ1-4,TRBV4-2,NA,CASSQGTGGEKLFF,TGTGCCAGCAGCCAAGGGACAGGGGGTGAAAAACTGTTTTTT
TRBD1,TRBJ1-1,TRBV19,NA,CASRDRAMNTEAFF,TGTGCCAGCCGGGACAGAGCTATGAACACTGAAGCTTTCTTT
TRBD1,TRBJ2-5,TRBV18,NA,CASSPRTGAETQYF,TGTGCCAGCTCACCACGGACAGGTGCAGAGACCCAGTACTTC
TRBD2,TRBJ2-1,TRBV7-3,NA,CASSSTRLAGDQGHNEQFF,TGTGCCAGCAGCTCCACCCGACTAGCGGGAGATCAGGGTCACAATGAGCAGTTCTTC
NA,TRBJ2-3,TRBV6-1,once,CASSEDRGTTDTQYF,TGTGCCAGCAGTGAAGATCGGGGAACCACAGATACGCAGTATTTT
TRBD2,TRBJ2-3,TRBV6-1,once,CASSEASGTDTQYF,TGTGCCAGCAGTGAAGCTAGCGGGACAGATACGCAGTATTTT
NA,TRBJ2-5,TRBV14,NA,CASSPLNAWARETQYF,TGTGCCAGCAGCCCCCTTAACGCGTGGGCACGGGAGACCCAGTACTTC
NA,TRBJ2-3,TRBV9,NA,CASSAMGGTSTDTQYF,TGTGCCAGCAGCGCCATGGGCGGAACTAGCACAGATACGCAGTATTTT
NA,TRBJ2-1,TRBV7-3,NA,CASSPYPGNEQFF,TGTGCCAGCAGCCCCTATCCAGGTAATGAGCAGTTCTTC